The clone carrying this T cell receptor (beta chain) was observed a few times. Antigen: not known. The sample originates from a study of blood T cells in healthy people across ages. A second PCR, run for roughly 7 to 12 cycles, used a sample-barcoded 5' primer plus a J-beta primer mix. A minimum of 2.5 million CDR3-containing paired-end reads was obtained for each sample. TCRdb reprocessed the 5' RACE reads via MiXCR and lists one record per CDR3 protein. This sample yields around 900,000 distinct CDR3 sequences, of which just over 50% are seen a single time; around 21% belongs to the top ten. This CDR3 region has 16 residues. Germline V CDR1 and CDR2: SGHTA, FQGNSA. Trimming cost V 4 bases and J 3 bases; bases outside gene matches: 3. Peripheral blood from each donor was collected in a volume of approximately 10 milliliters. In each sample, at least 7 million PBMCs were isolated. Study-wide findings and caveats: It was found that TCR beta diversity correlated strongly with the percentage of naive T cells.

The V and J genes are TRBV7-2 and TRBJ2-7, with 16 bases lining up with TRBD2. The sample comprised blood. This sequence originates from an older woman in good health. The CDR3 reads CASSSGLAGGGYEQYF. CDR3 nucleotides: TGTGCCAGCAGCTCGGGACTAGCGGGAGGGGGCTACGAGCAGTACTTC.